Shown below are 3 T cell receptor beta chains from a single sample sequenced in a study of radiation and T cells in renal cell carcinoma. Regarding time point: blood 2 weeks post-SBRT. The treatment is: 15 Gy SBRT to primary tumor, nephrectomy 4 weeks later. The repertoire was sequenced with immunoSEQ multiplex PCR; TCRdb's copy has only in-frame clones and lacks some. The data hold approximately 49,000 clones, with 80% observed a single time. The starting material was blood, obtained from a patient whose treatment included radiotherapy and nephrectomy. The origin of the receptors is a woman between 65 and 79 years old with renal cell carcinoma.

The V call is TRBV7-9, the J call TRBJ2-6; D call uncertain. Germline V gene data show CDR1 as SEHNR and CDR2 as FQNEAQ (reference sequence). The CDR3 covers 16 residues. V lost 2 bases and J lost 0, with 8 bases in between. This CDR3 is CASSLHSLSGANVLTF. The CDR3 DNA follows: TGTGCCAGCAGCTTACACTCTCTCTCTGGGGCCAACGTCCTGACTTTC.

This chain joins TRBV7-6 and TRBJ2-3, with 9 positions matching TRBD1. This CDR3 has 17 residues. After removal of 5 bases from V and 4 bases from J, the junction contained 13 bases not matched to a gene. Germline V gene sequence: CDR1 SGHVS, CDR2 FNYEAQ. The CDR3 sequence is CASSTDLRQGVSDTQYF. DNA of the CDR3: TGTGCCAGCAGCACCGATTTACGACAGGGGGTGTCAGATACGCAGTATTTT.

The V gene is TRBV27, the J gene TRBJ2-7, with a possible D match to TRBD1 (6 bases). V was cut by 9 bases and J by 1 base, with 16 bases left in between. The length of the CDR3 is 14 residues. Germline V lookup: CDR1 MNHEY, CDR2 SMNVEV (reference sequence). The CDR3 bases are TGTGCCAGTAGAACCGGGACAACATCCTACGAGCAGTACTTC. Translating gives CASRTGTTSYEQYF.